The clone carrying this T cell receptor (beta chain) has just one count. Its antigen is still unknown. The PCR made use of 60 Vbeta and 13 Jbeta primers. Generated by immunoSEQ multiplex PCR, the TCRdb table keeps only in-frame clones and is missing some. The sample consists of fewer than 200,000 clones, roughly 80% of them appearing once. The data stem from a study of cytomegalovirus exposure and HLA in healthy donors. General study results and limits: Later work showed greater clonal expansion in HLA-associated TCR beta chains than in equally common others.

CDR1 and CDR2 (germline): LGHNT, FRNRAP. CDR3 size: 14 residues. V dropped 10 bases and J dropped 3; count of bases not matched to a gene: 9. The gene calls are TRBV12-5 and TRBJ2-1; TRBD2 matches 7 bases. The receptor was isolated from a woman aged 18-29 years in good health and CMV-seronegative. Sequencing used PBMCs. The CDR3 protein is CATSERDLYNEQFF. The CDR3 DNA reads TGTGCTACTTCAGAGCGGGATCTCTACAATGAGCAGTTCTTC. The variable domain in full, completed from reference TRBV12-5 and TRBJ2-1, reads DARVTQTPRHKVTEMGQEVTMRCQPILGHNTVFWYRQTMMQGLELLAYFRNRAPLDDSGMPKDRFSAEMPDATLATLKIQPSEPRDSAVYFCATSERDLYNEQFFGPGTRLTVL.